This T cell receptor beta chain was found in a study of shared clonotypes between healthy human individuals (dated by TCRdb to the early 2020s). For the study in its entirety: The cohort comprised two women and a few men aged 18 to 49 years. Per donor, three plates each were used for CD4 naive and CD4 memory, two for CD8 naive, and one for CD8 memory. Blood TCR repertoires of five healthy adults were deeply sequenced to estimate repertoire size and the extent of clonotype sharing between individuals. To increase sequencing depth and limit assay-specific biases, different laboratories used diverse techniques to prepare libraries and sequence TCR repertoires. Each donor's leukapheresis produced roughly between about 0.9 and 9.5 billion PBMCs. Study-wide conclusions, independent of this receptor: Pairwise subsampling led to the expectation that sequencing depth would affect the degree of clonotype sharing among donors. Naive subsets generally had larger estimated clonotype richness than memory subsets did. Sharing across a few donors was observed for about 5% of naive CD4, 3% to 4% of naive CD8, over 2% of memory CD4, and roughly 0.4% of memory CD8 clonotypes. Higher generation probabilities were observed for clonotypes shared by all four sorted-subset donors than for non-shared clonotypes. Even with the large sequencing depth, rarefaction of the sorted-subset datasets indicated that sequencing was incomplete. Because the study included only a small number of donors, the genetic and exposure-history diversity represented was limited. Sampling was limited to blood, and TCR repertoires in tissue likely differ from TCR repertoires in blood.

For the CD8 naive samples, CD45RO-negative cells were positively selected for CCR7, yielding a CD45RA+CCR7+ population from which TemRA cells were excluded. Donors were healthy HIV-negative adults with no recently reported acute infections or vaccinations. Only Caucasian adults living in Nashville, Tennessee, USA were represented among the donors. After blood collection by leukapheresis, PBMCs were isolated using Ficoll-Histopaque density gradient centrifugation and then cryopreserved in the vapor phase of liquid nitrogen. Analytical flow cytometry was used to check the purity and quantity of every magnetically sorted T cell population. Each sorted fraction had its genomic DNA isolated and then quantified by UV absorbance on a Nanodrop 2000c. TCR CDR3 regions were amplified from genomic DNA by multiplex PCR using the deep immunoSEQ assay. Extracted genomic DNA from each cell subset was spread evenly across all wells of several immunoSEQ 96-well plates, with each plate serving as a replicate. For sorted subsets, each replicate PCR was loaded with roughly 190 ng genomic DNA, equivalent to 30,000 or so T cell genomes. Purified libraries were quantified with a Qubit 3.0 fluorometer, sized on a Bioanalyzer 2100, and re-quantified with the KAPA Library Quantification kit. Every immunoSEQ 96-well plate was sequenced on a separate single-read 150-cycle Illumina NextSeq 550 flow cell. In the original analysis: Because only junctional sequences without quality scores were contained in the immunoSEQ output, filtering matching that applied to full-length reads could not be performed. Sequences were annotated with PyIR, a Python wrapper for IgBLAST v1.9, and V/J genes and CDR3 were assigned using IMGT germline references. Any read was removed if the V/J assignment was weak (E-value above 1e-6), the CDR3 was missing, or the read contained stop codons, out-of-frame junctions, or ambiguous translated residues. V3J clonotypes were defined as sequences sharing an identical inferred V gene, J gene, and CDR3 amino acid sequence. Percentage overlap between repertoires was calculated by dividing the number of shared unique clonotypes by the size of the smaller repertoire. Richness of each repertoire was evaluated using RTK rarefaction, the Chao1 estimator, and Recon v2.1 estimates of unobserved clonotypes. For all TCRbeta clonotypes obtained by the gDNA method from several donors, generation probabilities were computed with OLGA. The table comes from immuneACCESS by way of TCRdb, which keeps in-frame sequences with V and J called. Part of the clones is missing from these tables; in studies checked, under half for an unresolved V gene and the rest for unknown reasons. The DNA gave D and trimming, while V, J and clone size come from that table. The table for this sample lists about 2 million clones; about 95% of them were counted only once. Roughly 1.1% of the sample belongs to the ten largest clones.

The CDR3 has 16 amino acids, counting the end cysteine and phenylalanine. The read is trimmed to its CDR3 DNA, 48 bases read in frame from base 1. Taken from the germline V gene (reference sequence), the CDR1 and CDR2 loops are MNHNY and SVGAGI. V trim: 4 bases; J trim: 5 bases; unmatched bases: 11. This clone was seen a single time. Its antigen is currently not known. The record has no base qualities; no much larger clone is one base away. Sequencing was performed on naive CD8+ T cells sorted from blood. The cell subset or site label, read with the paper, signifies: CD45RA+CCR7+. The sequence joins TRBV6-6 to TRBJ2-1, with 7 bases aligning to TRBD2. This clonotype was obtained from a man younger than 30 in good health. This receptor carries the CDR3 CASSSLAERENNEQFF. The DNA is as follows: TGTGCCAGCAGTTCCCTCGCGGAGCGGGAAAACAATGAGCAGTTCTTC.